This TCR beta chain derives from a study of blood T cell repertoires in COVID-19. Study-level information: T cells, B-cell-depleted T cells, or PBMCs provided the cDNA or gDNA that served as material.

Participants were aged about 18 to 89 years, lived in about two dozen US areas, and enrolled virtually. Participants reported their clinical history, and cohort assignment relied on those reports. Source study methods: How many nucleated cells were present was estimated from reference gene primer amplification. Only in-frame clones appear in the TCRdb table, and some are missing; sequencing was by immunoSEQ multiplex PCR. V, J and clone size are taken as reported in that table, and D and trimming were inferred from the DNA itself. The sample lists 160,000 or so clones; roughly nine tenths were seen once. This clone is a singleton in its sample. This CDR3 comprises 13 residues. The germline V and J ends were trimmed by 3 bases and 4 bases, with 9 bases remaining between them. Germline V lookup: CDR1 GTSNPN, CDR2 SVGIG (reference sequence).

Material for sequencing was PBMCs or T cells enriched from blood (not recorded which). This chain connects TRBV30 to TRBJ2-2, with D hard to call. This clonotype originated in a human donor with acute COVID-19. The donor label of this sample is uncertain. For the CDR3, the DNA is TGTGCCTGGAGCCTTTCGGGCACCGGGGAGCTGTTTTTT. Protein sequence: CAWSLSGTGELFF. The complete variable domain, with remaining parts taken from reference TRBV30 and TRBJ2-2, reads SQTIHQWPATLVQPVGSPLSLECTVEGTSNPNLYWYRQAAGRGLQLLFYSVGIGQISSEVPQNLSASRPQDRQFILSSKKLLLSDSGFYLCAWSLSGTGELFFGEGSRLTVL.